Given below is one T cell receptor (beta chain) in context. Its antigen remains undetermined. Base qualities are missing; no much larger clone stands one base away. The CDR3, cysteine through phenylalanine, is 16 amino acids long. Here the CDR3 DNA is all that survives: 48 bases in frame from base 1. The germline V end is reduced by 5 bases and the J end by 0 bases; junction bases left unmatched: 6. The germline V gene supplies CDR1 SGHVS and CDR2 FNYEAQ. CD8 naive samples were CD45RO-negative cells positively selected for CCR7, giving a CD45RA+CCR7+ population that excluded TemRA cells. The donors were healthy, HIV-negative adults who had no recently reported acute infections or vaccinations. Every donor was a Caucasian adult living in Nashville, Tennessee, USA. Blood was obtained by leukapheresis, after which PBMCs were separated by Ficoll-Histopaque density gradient centrifugation and cryopreserved in liquid nitrogen vapor phase. Analytical flow cytometry was used to check the purity and quantity of each magnetically sorted T cell population. Genomic DNA was isolated from every sorted fraction and measured by UV absorbance on a Nanodrop 2000c.

Using the deep immunoSEQ assay, multiplex PCR amplified TCR CDR3 regions from genomic DNA. Extracted genomic DNA from each cell subset was spread evenly across all wells of several immunoSEQ 96-well plates, with each plate serving as a replicate. Each replicate PCR for sorted subsets received approximately 220 ng genomic DNA, equal to about 30,000 T cell genomes. Purified libraries were measured with a Qubit 3.0 fluorometer, size-checked on a Bioanalyzer 2100, and measured again with the KAPA Library Quantification kit. Each immunoSEQ 96-well plate was sequenced on its own single-read 150-cycle Illumina NextSeq 550 flow cell. The paper's processing steps were these. The immunoSEQ output contained only junctional sequences without quality scores, so filtering could not match that applied to full-length reads. Sequences were annotated with PyIR, a Python wrapper for IgBLAST v1.9, and V/J genes and CDR3 were assigned using IMGT germline references. Reads with weak V/J assignments (E-value above 1e-6), missing CDR3, stop codons, out-of-frame junctions, or ambiguous translated residues were removed. V3J clonotypes were defined by identical inferred V gene, J gene, and CDR3 amino acid sequence. To compute the percentage overlap between repertoires, the number of shared unique clonotypes was divided by the size of the smaller repertoire. RTK rarefaction, the Chao1 estimator, and Recon v2.1 estimates of unobserved clonotypes were used to assess repertoire richness. OLGA was used to compute generation probabilities for all TCRbeta clonotypes that the gDNA method yielded from four donors. TCRdb provides this immuneACCESS table in a form limited to in-frame rearrangements. Some clones are lacking; in checked studies, under half of them reflect an unresolved V gene, and why the rest are absent is not known. The V and J calls and clone size come from that table; D and trimming were worked out from the DNA. This sample comprises about 680,000 clones, around 90% of them detected only once. The biggest ten clones account for 24% of the sample.

The data originate from a study of shared clonotypes between healthy human individuals (dated by TCRdb to 2018 to 2020). Concerning the study at large: The cohort comprised a couple of women and a few men aged 18 to 49 years. For each donor, CD4 naive and CD4 memory were each given three plates, CD8 naive was given two plates, and CD8 memory was given one plate. Blood TCR repertoires of roughly 5 healthy adults were deeply sequenced to estimate repertoire size and the extent of clonotype sharing between individuals. Different laboratories and diverse techniques were used to prepare libraries and sequence TCR repertoires, to increase sequencing depth and limit assay-specific biases. Between about 0.85 and 9.5 billion PBMCs per donor were obtained by leukapheresis.

The paper as a whole reports these results and caveats: Across a handful of donors, around 5.4% of naive CD4, approximately 3.6% of naive CD8, about 2.3% of memory CD4, and approximately 0.42% of memory CD8 clonotypes were shared. Based on pairwise subsampling, the degree of clonotype sharing among donors was expected to be affected by sequencing depth. Estimated clonotype richness was generally larger for naive than for memory subsets. The small number of donors limited the genetic and exposure-history diversity represented. Even with the large sequencing depth, rarefaction of the sorted-subset datasets indicated that sequencing was incomplete. Sampling was restricted to blood, and TCR repertoires in tissue are likely to differ from TCR repertoires in blood. Compared with non-shared clonotypes, the clonotypes found in all four sorted-subset donors had higher generation probabilities.

The chain joins TRBV7-6 to TRBJ1-1; the central 10 bases match TRBD1. Material: naive CD8+ T cells sorted from blood. The cell subset or site label of this sample denotes: CD45RA+CCR7+. The sequence was obtained from a man between 25 and 39 years old in good health. The CDR3 reads CASSRLGTGVNTEAFF. The nucleotide sequence reads as follows: TGTGCCAGCAGCCGGCTAGGGACAGGGGTGAACACTGAAGCTTTCTTT.